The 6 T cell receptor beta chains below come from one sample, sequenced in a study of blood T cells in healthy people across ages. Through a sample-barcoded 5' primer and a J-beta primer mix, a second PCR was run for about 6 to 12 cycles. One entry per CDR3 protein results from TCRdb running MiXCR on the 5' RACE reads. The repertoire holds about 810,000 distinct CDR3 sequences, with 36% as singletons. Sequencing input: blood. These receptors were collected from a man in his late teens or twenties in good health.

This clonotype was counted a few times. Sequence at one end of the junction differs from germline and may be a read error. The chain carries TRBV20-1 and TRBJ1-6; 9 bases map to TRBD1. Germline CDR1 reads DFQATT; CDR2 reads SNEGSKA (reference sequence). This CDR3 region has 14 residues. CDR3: CSAPPGQGDSPPHF. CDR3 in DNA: TGCAGTGCCCCTCCGGGACAGGGTGATTCACCCCCCCACTTT.

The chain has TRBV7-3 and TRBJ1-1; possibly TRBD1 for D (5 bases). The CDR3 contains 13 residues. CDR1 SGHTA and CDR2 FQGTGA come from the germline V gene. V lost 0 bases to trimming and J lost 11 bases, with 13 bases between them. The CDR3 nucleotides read TGTGCCAGCAGCTTAACTGCGGGGGAAAACGCTTTCTTT. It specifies CASSLTAGENAFF.

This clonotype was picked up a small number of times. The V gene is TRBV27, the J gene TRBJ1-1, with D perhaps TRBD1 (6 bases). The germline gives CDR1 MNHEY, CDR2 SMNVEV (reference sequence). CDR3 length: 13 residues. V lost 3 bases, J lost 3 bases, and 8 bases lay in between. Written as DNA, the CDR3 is TGTGCCAGCAGTTTCAACAGGGACACTGAAGCTTTCTTT. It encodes CASSFNRDTEAFF.

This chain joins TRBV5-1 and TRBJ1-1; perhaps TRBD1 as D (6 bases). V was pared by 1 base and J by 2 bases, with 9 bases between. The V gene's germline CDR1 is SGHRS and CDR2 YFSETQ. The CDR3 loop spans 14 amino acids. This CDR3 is CASSLTGINTEAFF. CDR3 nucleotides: TGCGCCAGCAGCTTGACAGGGATAAACACTGAAGCTTTCTTT.

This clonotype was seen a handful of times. The CDR3 DNA reads as TGCGCCAGCAGCTCACAGGGGCCGGAGACCCAGTACTTC. Translation: CASSSQGPETQYF. The rearrangement joins TRBV5-1 to TRBJ2-5; 7 bases are a match to TRBD1. Germline lookup yields CDR1 SGHRS and CDR2 YFSETQ. Unmatched junction bases numbered 4, after V lost 3 bases and J lost 5 bases. The CDR3 covers 13 residues.

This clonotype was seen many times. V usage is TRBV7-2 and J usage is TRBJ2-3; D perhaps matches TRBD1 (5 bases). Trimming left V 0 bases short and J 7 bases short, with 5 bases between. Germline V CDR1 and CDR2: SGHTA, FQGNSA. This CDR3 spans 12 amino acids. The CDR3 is CASSLADNTQYF. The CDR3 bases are TGTGCCAGCAGCTTAGCGGACAATACGCAGTATTTT. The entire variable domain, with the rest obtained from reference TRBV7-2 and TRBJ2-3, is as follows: GAGVSQSPSNKVTEKGKDVELRCDPISGHTALYWYRQSLGQGLEFLIYFQGNSAPDKSGLPSDRFSAERTGGSVSTLTIQRTQQEDSAVYLCASSLADNTQYFGPGTRLTVL.